This entry is about one T cell receptor beta chain. This specimen comes from a study of identical twins. Each CDR3 protein gets one entry after TCRdb re-called the 5' RACE reads with MiXCR. The table includes 420,000 or so distinct CDR3 sequences, around 20% detected once. With V trimmed by 5 bases and J by 6 bases, 5 bases remained unmatched. CDR1 SEHNR and CDR2 FQNEAQ come from the germline V gene (reference sequence). This CDR3 is built from 14 residues. This clonotype was obtained from a middle-aged man in good health. The sequencing input was naive T cells sorted from blood. V usage is TRBV7-9 and J usage is TRBJ2-2; 8 bases are a match to TRBD1. This chain's CDR3 is CASSTTGGSGELFF. The CDR3 coding sequence is TGTGCCAGCAGCACAACAGGGGGTTCCGGGGAGCTGTTTTTT.